Listed below are T cell receptor beta chains from one sample, sequenced in a study of OX40 agonist ivuxolimab in advanced cancers. Method: immunoSEQ multiplex PCR; TCRdb's copy keeps in-frame clones and lacks some. Of around 26,000 clones in the sample, 75% to 85% are singletons; the top ten hold 23%. This sample comprised CD4+ or CD8+ T cells sorted from blood, obtained in a trial of the OX40 agonist ivuxolimab. These receptors came from an adult with an advanced solid tumor such as melanoma, head and neck, liver or kidney cancer. CDR3s include the opening cysteine and the closing phenylalanine or tryptophan. Fields, in order: D gene, clone size, J gene, V gene, CDR3 protein, CDR3 DNA. The D gene is left open where the match is weak. Size is stated for part of the rows, as once, few or many counts, or as a class when the clone is expanded.

NA	NA	TRBJ2-7	TRBV5-4	CASSSDSNSYEQYF	TGTGCCAGCAGCTCGGACAGTAACTCCTACGAGCAGTACTTC
NA	NA	TRBJ1-4	TRBV28	CASSLGQQKLFF	TGTGCCAGCAGTTTAGGACAGCAAAAACTGTTTTTT
TRBD2	once	TRBJ2-1	TRBV5-6	CASSWGGGEQFF	TGTGCCAGCAGCTGGGGCGGGGGTGAGCAGTTCTTC
NA	NA	TRBJ1-5	TRBV6-6	CASSTSGGGNQPQHF	TGTGCCAGCAGTACCTCAGGCGGGGGCAATCAGCCCCAGCATTTT
TRBD1	NA	TRBJ1-6	TRBV28	CASRPRTGNNSPLHF	TGTGCCAGCAGGCCTCGGACAGGGAATAATTCACCCCTCCACTTT
NA	NA	TRBJ2-3	TRBV10-1	CASHRGAVDTQYF	TGCGCCAGCCACCGAGGGGCGGTAGATACGCAGTATTTT
NA	NA	TRBJ1-1	TRBV9	CASSAIIQGRLNTEAFF	TGTGCCAGCAGCGCAATAATACAGGGAAGGTTGAACACTGAAGCTTTCTTT
NA	NA	TRBJ1-1	TRBV2	CASSDEVEAFF	TGTGCCAGCAGTGACGAGGTTGAAGCTTTCTTT
NA	NA	TRBJ1-6	TRBV23-1	CASSQPGGSPLHF	TGCGCCAGCAGTCAACCGGGAGGTTCACCCCTCCACTTT
NA	NA	TRBJ2-7	TRBV19	CASSILGADYEQYF	TGTGCCAGTAGTATTTTAGGGGCCGACTACGAGCAGTACTTC
TRBD1	NA	TRBJ1-2	TRBV6-5	CASSQRQGEGYTF	TGTGCCAGCAGTCAAAGACAGGGGGAGGGCTACACCTTC
TRBD2	NA	TRBJ2-1	TRBV6-4	CASSAAGGSYNEQFF	TGTGCCAGCAGTGCGGCGGGAGGCTCCTACAATGAGCAGTTCTTC
NA	NA	TRBJ2-5	TRBV13	CASSLGLGARETQYF	TGTGCCAGCAGCTTAGGCCTGGGGGCCAGGGAGACCCAGTACTTC
NA	NA	TRBJ1-5	TRBV18	CASSPGVEQPQHF	TGTGCCAGCTCACCAGGTGTGGAGCAGCCCCAGCATTTT
NA	few	TRBJ2-7	TRBV5-5	CASSSSVIGGRYYEQYF	TGTGCCAGCAGCTCCTCCGTTATCGGTGGAAGGTACTACGAGCAGTACTTC
TRBD1	few	TRBJ1-1	TRBV27	CASSLTGGGTEAFF	TGTGCCAGCAGTCTGACAGGGGGAGGGACTGAAGCTTTCTTT